This is a list of T cell receptor beta chains from one sample in a study of Graves' ophthalmopathy and Graves' hyperthyroidism. TCRdb called the multiplex PCR reads again in MiXCR, with one record for every CDR3 protein. The sample carries about 390,000 distinct CDR3 sequences, approximately 15% recorded once. Sequenced input: peripheral blood. These receptors all stem from a woman younger than 35 with stable Graves' hyperthyroidism. Each CDR3 is given with its conserved first and last residue. The order of the fields is J gene, clone size, V gene, D gene, CDR3 protein, CDR3 DNA. A D gene is named only where the DNA matches it firmly. Some rows have no size entry. The others give once, few or many, or a class for an expanded clone.

TRBJ1-2 | many | TRBV9 | NA | CASSLTPDGNYGYTF | TGTGCCAGCAGCCTAACTCCAGACGGTAACTATGGCTACACCTTC
TRBJ1-2 | NA | TRBV7-6 | NA | CASSPGTFLGYTF | TGTGCCAGCAGCCCCGGGACTTTTCTCGGCTACACCTTC
TRBJ2-2 | many | TRBV2 | NA | CASSGSPRDGELFF | TGTGCCAGCAGTGGTTCCCCCCGGGACGGGGAGCTGTTTTTT
TRBJ1-2 | many | TRBV24-1 | NA | CATSGRGGGYTF | TGTGCCACCAGTGGCAGGGGAGGTGGCTACACCTTC
TRBJ1-5 | many | TRBV7-2 | NA | CASSFQGLNQPQHF | TGTGCCAGCAGCTTTCAGGGGCTCAATCAGCCCCAGCATTTT
TRBJ1-1 | many | TRBV11-2 | NA | CASSLDPHPEAFF | TGTGCCAGCAGCTTAGATCCCCATCCTGAAGCTTTCTTT
TRBJ1-1 | many | TRBV12-3/TRBV12-4 | NA | CASRTPREAFF | TGTGCCAGCCGAACCCCGAGAGAAGCTTTCTTT
TRBJ2-5 | many | TRBV19 | NA | CASRHRGKETQYF | TGTGCCAGTAGACACCGGGGAAAAGAGACCCAGTACTTC
TRBJ1-1 | many | TRBV6-5 | NA | CASSSMDRGLGTEAFF | TGTGCCAGCAGTTCCATGGACCGGGGGCTTGGCACTGAAGCTTTCTTT
TRBJ2-7 | many | TRBV13 | TRBD1 | CASSRDRVSYEQYF | TGTGCCAGCAGTCGGGACAGGGTGTCCTACGAGCAGTACTTC
TRBJ1-1 | many | TRBV12-5 | NA | CASGPGNTEAFF | TGTGCTAGTGGTCCTGGGAACACTGAAGCTTTCTTT
TRBJ2-5 | many | TRBV12-3/TRBV12-4 | TRBD2 | CASSRPILASGGLYQETQYF | TGTGCCAGCAGCAGACCCATTCTCGCTAGCGGGGGCCTGTACCAAGAGACCCAGTACTTC
TRBJ2-5 | many | TRBV19 | NA | CASSISPAGRLYQETQYF | TGTGCCAGTAGTATATCTCCGGCGGGGAGACTGTACCAAGAGACCCAGTACTTC
TRBJ1-6 | many | TRBV7-9 | NA | CASSMLTTPNSPLHF | TGTGCCAGCAGCATGTTGACAACTCCGAATTCACCCCTCCACTTT
TRBJ1-2 | many | TRBV6-5 | NA | CASSYGGTSVYQYGYTF | TGTGCCAGCAGTTACGGAGGGACATCAGTTTACCAATATGGCTACACCTTC
TRBJ2-7 | NA | TRBV5-5 | TRBD1 | CASRTPGQTYEQYF | TGTGCCAGCAGGACCCCGGGACAGACCTACGAGCAGTACTTC
TRBJ1-1 | many | TRBV29-1 | NA | CSASTGSSTEAFF | TGCAGCGCCAGCACAGGGTCGAGTACTGAAGCTTTCTTT
TRBJ2-2 | NA | TRBV9 | NA | CASSGKGGELFF | TGTGCCAGCAGCGGGAAGGGCGGGGAGCTGTTTTTT
TRBJ2-7 | NA | TRBV27 | TRBD1 | CASSRGTGGLYEQYF | TGTGCCAGCAGTAGGGGGACAGGGGGCCTCTACGAGCAGTACTTC
TRBJ1-1 | many | TRBV11-3 | NA | CASSLDRVPEYTEAFF | TGTGCCAGCAGCTTAGATCGAGTCCCTGAATACACTGAAGCTTTCTTT
TRBJ1-3 | few | TRBV29-1 | NA | CSVEDFNRNSGNTIYF | TGCAGCGTTGAAGATTTCAACAGGAACTCTGGAAACACCATATATTTT
TRBJ2-5 | NA | TRBV20-1 | TRBD2 | CSAPGHGTSGGETQYF | TGCAGTGCTCCGGGACACGGGACTAGCGGGGGAGAGACCCAGTACTTC
TRBJ2-2 | NA | TRBV12-3/TRBV12-4 | TRBD1 | CASVRDRGDTGELFF | TGTGCCAGCGTCCGGGACAGGGGTGACACCGGGGAGCTGTTTTTT
TRBJ1-2 | NA | TRBV28 | NA | CASSFPPLETGYGYTF | TGTGCCAGCAGTTTCCCCCCGTTAGAGACCGGCTATGGCTACACCTTC
TRBJ2-6 | many | TRBV2 | NA | CASTVLILSGANVLTF | TGTGCCAGCACGGTCCTTATCCTATCTGGGGCCAACGTCCTGACTTTC
TRBJ2-7 | many | TRBV6-5 | TRBD1 | CASRYSLGTGDGEQYF | TGTGCCAGCAGATATTCTTTAGGGACAGGGGACGGCGAGCAGTACTTC
TRBJ2-7 | NA | TRBV11-2 | TRBD2 | CASSFLPGLAGGYSYEQYF | TGTGCCAGCAGCTTTCTTCCGGGACTAGCGGGGGGGTACTCCTACGAGCAGTACTTC
TRBJ1-2 | many | TRBV19 | NA | CARTEKNYGYTF | TGTGCCAGAACCGAGAAGAACTATGGCTACACCTTC
TRBJ1-1 | once | TRBV19 | NA | CASPFWGGTGTEAFF | TGTGCCAGTCCTTTCTGGGGGGGTACGGGCACTGAAGCTTTCTTT
TRBJ1-1 | NA | TRBV12-3/TRBV12-4 | NA | CASSLGDTRNTEAFF | TGTGCCAGCAGTTTAGGTGACACGCGGAACACTGAAGCTTTCTTT
TRBJ1-1 | many | TRBV6-1 | NA | CASSAGVGTEAFF | TGTGCCAGCAGTGCAGGGGTGGGGACTGAAGCTTTCTTT
TRBJ1-2 | many | TRBV5-4 | TRBD1 | CASSLTGARYYGYTF | TGTGCCAGCAGCCTAACAGGGGCCCGGTATTATGGCTACACCTTC
TRBJ1-2 | NA | TRBV6-1 | NA | CASSTTSWVRYVYTF | TGTGCCAGCAGCACAACCAGCTGGGTTCGCTATGTCTACACCTTC
TRBJ2-5 | many | TRBV7-9 | TRBD1 | CASSLFTGGVETQYF | TGTGCCAGCAGCTTGTTTACAGGGGGCGTGGAGACCCAGTACTTC
TRBJ1-1 | many | TRBV2 | TRBD1 | CASTPGGSAEAFF | TGTGCCAGCACCCCAGGGGGCTCGGCTGAAGCTTTCTTT
TRBJ2-7 | many | TRBV19 | NA | CASSIAGASSYEQYF | TGTGCCAGTAGTATTGCTGGGGCGAGCTCCTACGAGCAGTACTTC
TRBJ1-5 | many | TRBV12-3/TRBV12-4 | NA | CACREGDQPQHF | TGTGCCTGCAGGGAGGGGGATCAGCCCCAGCATTTT
TRBJ2-5 | many | TRBV29-1 | NA | CSVAMAAQETQYF | TGCAGCGTTGCGATGGCAGCCCAAGAGACCCAGTACTTC
TRBJ1-5 | many | TRBV12-3/TRBV12-4 | TRBD1 | CASSGQGREAQHF | TGTGCCAGCAGTGGACAGGGTCGGGAGGCCCAGCATTTT
TRBJ2-7 | many | TRBV4-1 | TRBD1 | CASSQEGQGSYEQYF | TGCGCCAGCAGCCAAGAGGGACAGGGCTCCTACGAGCAGTACTTC
TRBJ2-7 | many | TRBV10-3 | TRBD1 | CAISGQGSYEQYF | TGTGCCATCAGCGGACAGGGATCCTACGAGCAGTACTTC
TRBJ1-2 | NA | TRBV28 | NA | CASSQGRFYGYTF | TGTGCCAGCAGCCAAGGAAGATTTTATGGCTACACCTTC
TRBJ2-5 | many | TRBV11-2 | NA | CASSLRSTYQETQYF | TGTGCCAGCAGCTTGAGATCAACTTACCAAGAGACCCAGTACTTC
TRBJ1-1 | many | TRBV15 | NA | CATSREFRTEAFF | TGTGCCACCAGCAGAGAGTTTCGGACTGAAGCTTTCTTT
TRBJ2-7 | many | TRBV7-2 | TRBD1 | CASSVGTASYEQYF | TGTGCCAGCAGCGTCGGGACAGCCTCCTACGAGCAGTACTTC
TRBJ1-5 | NA | TRBV10-3 | NA | CAISDRHTYSNQPQHF | TGTGCCATCAGCGATAGACACACCTATAGCAATCAGCCCCAGCATTTT
TRBJ1-1 | many | TRBV6-1 | NA | CASRLGRNTEAFF | TGTGCCAGCAGACTGGGGAGGAACACTGAAGCTTTCTTT
TRBJ2-7 | NA | TRBV6-2/TRBV6-3 | TRBD2 | CATQRGSTYEQYF | TGTGCCACCCAGCGGGGGTCAACGTACGAGCAGTACTTC
TRBJ2-7 | NA | TRBV25-1 | NA | CASSEFGTCEQYF | TGTGCCAGCAGTGAATTCGGGACCTGCGAGCAGTACTTC
TRBJ1-1 | many | TRBV12-3/TRBV12-4 | NA | CATGRTAFF | TGTGCCACCGGCAGGACAGCTTTCTTT
TRBJ1-2 | many | TRBV9 | TRBD1 | CASSVASGGNYGYTF | TGTGCCAGCAGCGTAGCTTCAGGGGGGAACTATGGCTACACCTTC
TRBJ1-2 | many | TRBV4-1 | NA | CASSQDNVAGGQIYGYTF | TGCGCCAGCAGCCAAGATAATGTCGCGGGGGGGCAAATTTATGGCTACACCTTC
TRBJ1-3 | many | TRBV6-2/TRBV6-3 | NA | CASMSSGNTIYF | TGTGCCAGCATGAGCTCTGGAAACACCATATATTTT